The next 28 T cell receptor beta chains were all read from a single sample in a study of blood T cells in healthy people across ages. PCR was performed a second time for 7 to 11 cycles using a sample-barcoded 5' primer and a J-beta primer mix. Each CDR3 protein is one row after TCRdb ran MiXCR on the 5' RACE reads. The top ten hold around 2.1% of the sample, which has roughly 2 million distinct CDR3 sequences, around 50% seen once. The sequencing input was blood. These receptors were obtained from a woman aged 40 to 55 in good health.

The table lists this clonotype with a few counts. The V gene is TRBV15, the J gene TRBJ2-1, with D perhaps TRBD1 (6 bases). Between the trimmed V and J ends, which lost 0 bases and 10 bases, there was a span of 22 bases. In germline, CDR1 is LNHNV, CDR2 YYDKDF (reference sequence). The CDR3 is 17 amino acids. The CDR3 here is CATSRDPDSYRVIEQFF. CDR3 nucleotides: TGTGCCACCAGCAGAGATCCAGACTCGTACAGGGTTATAGAGCAGTTCTTC.

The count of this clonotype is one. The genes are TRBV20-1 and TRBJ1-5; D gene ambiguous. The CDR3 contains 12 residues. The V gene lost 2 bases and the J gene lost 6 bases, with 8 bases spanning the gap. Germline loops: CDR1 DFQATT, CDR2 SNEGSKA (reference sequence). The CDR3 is CSARRISQPQHF. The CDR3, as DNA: TGCAGTGCTAGAAGGATTTCTCAGCCCCAGCATTTT.

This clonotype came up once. This CDR3 reads CASSEENKNTEAFF. CDR3 in DNA: TGTGCCAGCAGTGAAGAAAACAAGAACACTGAAGCTTTCTTT. The chain joins TRBV2 to TRBJ1-1; D unresolved. In germline, CDR1 is SNHLY, CDR2 FYNNEI. The CDR3 has 14 residues. With 1 base removed from V and 1 base from J, the gap between germline ends came to 7 bases. Variable domain in full (rest from reference TRBV2 and TRBJ1-1): EPEVTQTPSHQVTQMGQEVILRCVPISNHLYFYWYRQILGQKVEFLVSFYNNEISEKSEIFDDQFSVERPDGSNFTLKIRSTKLEDSAMYFCASSEENKNTEAFFGQGTRLTVV.

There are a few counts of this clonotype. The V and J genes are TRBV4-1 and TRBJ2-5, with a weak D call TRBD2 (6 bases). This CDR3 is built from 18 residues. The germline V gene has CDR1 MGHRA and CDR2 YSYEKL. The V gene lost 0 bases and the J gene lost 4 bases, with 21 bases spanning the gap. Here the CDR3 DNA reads TGCGCCAGCAGCCAAGACGGGCAAGGACTACGTTGGGGAGAGACCCAGTACTTC. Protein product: CASSQDGQGLRWGETQYF.

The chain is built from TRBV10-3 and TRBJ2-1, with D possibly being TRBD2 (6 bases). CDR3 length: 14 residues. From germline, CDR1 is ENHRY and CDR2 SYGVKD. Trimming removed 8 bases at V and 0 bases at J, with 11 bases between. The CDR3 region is CAIEDGGSYNEQFF. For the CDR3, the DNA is TGTGCCATCGAGGACGGGGGCTCCTACAATGAGCAGTTCTTC.

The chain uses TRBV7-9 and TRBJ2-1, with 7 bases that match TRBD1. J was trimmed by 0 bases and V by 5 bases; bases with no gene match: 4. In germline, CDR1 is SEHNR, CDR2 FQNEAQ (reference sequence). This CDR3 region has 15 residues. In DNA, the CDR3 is TGTGCCAGCAGCCAGACAGGGCTCTCCTACAATGAGCAGTTCTTC. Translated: CASSQTGLSYNEQFF.

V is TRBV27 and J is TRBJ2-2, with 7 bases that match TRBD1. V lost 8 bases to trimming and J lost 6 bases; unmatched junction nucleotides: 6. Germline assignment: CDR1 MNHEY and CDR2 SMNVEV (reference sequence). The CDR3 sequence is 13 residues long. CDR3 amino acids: CASGVQGAGELFF. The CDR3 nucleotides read TGTGCCAGCGGAGTCCAGGGGGCCGGGGAGCTGTTTTTT.

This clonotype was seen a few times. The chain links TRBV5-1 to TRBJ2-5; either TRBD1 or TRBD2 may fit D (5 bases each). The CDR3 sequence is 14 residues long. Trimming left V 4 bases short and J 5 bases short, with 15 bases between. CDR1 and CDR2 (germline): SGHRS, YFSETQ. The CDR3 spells CASSPGTIRETQYF. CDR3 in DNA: TGCGCCAGCAGCCCCGGGACCATTCGGGAGACCCAGTACTTC.

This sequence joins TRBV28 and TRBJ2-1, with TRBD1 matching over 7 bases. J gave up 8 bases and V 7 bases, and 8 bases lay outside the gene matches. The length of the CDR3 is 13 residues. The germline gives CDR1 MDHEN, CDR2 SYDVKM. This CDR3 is CASIPGTEDEQFF. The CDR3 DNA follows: TGTGCCAGCATCCCCGGGACAGAAGATGAGCAGTTCTTC.

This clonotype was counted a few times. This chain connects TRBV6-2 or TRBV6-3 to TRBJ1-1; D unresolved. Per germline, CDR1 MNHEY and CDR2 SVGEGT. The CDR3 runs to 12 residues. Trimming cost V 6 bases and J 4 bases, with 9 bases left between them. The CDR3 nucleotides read TGTGCCAGCAGGGAGCGGCTCACTGAAGCTTTCTTT. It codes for CASRERLTEAFF.

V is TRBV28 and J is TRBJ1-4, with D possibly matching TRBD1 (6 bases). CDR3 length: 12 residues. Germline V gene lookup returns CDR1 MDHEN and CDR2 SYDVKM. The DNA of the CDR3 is TGTGCAGGGGGGCAGACTTTCGAAAAACTGTTTTTT. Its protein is CAGGQTFEKLFF.

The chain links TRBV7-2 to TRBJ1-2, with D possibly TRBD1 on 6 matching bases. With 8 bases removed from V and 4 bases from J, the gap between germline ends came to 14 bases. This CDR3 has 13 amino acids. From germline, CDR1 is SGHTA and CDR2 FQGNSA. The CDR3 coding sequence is TGTGCCAGCCCCAGTGGCAGGGGCTATGGCTACACCTTC. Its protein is CASPSGRGYGYTF.

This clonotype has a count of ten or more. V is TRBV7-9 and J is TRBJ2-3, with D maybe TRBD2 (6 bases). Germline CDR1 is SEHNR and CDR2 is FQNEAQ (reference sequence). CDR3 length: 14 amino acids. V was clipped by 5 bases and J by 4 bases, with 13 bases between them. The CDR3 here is CASSPEDYSDTQYF. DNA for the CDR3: TGTGCCAGCAGCCCTGAGGACTATTCAGATACGCAGTATTTT.

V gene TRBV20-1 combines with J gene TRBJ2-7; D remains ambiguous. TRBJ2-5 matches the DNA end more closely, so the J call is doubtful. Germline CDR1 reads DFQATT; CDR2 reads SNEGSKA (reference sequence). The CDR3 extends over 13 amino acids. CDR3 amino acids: CSARDWARETQYF. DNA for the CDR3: TGCAGTGCTAGAGACTGGGCCAGAGAGACCCAGTACTTC.

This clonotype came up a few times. The CDR3, as DNA: TGCAGTGCTATCCAGGGGTGGAGCGAGCAGTACTTC. Encoded protein: CSAIQGWSEQYF. V and J are TRBV20-1 and TRBJ2-7; tentatively, D is TRBD1 (6 bases). CDR1 is DFQATT and CDR2 is SNEGSKA in the germline V gene (reference sequence). The CDR3 contains 12 residues. V was trimmed by 4 bases and J by 6 bases, leaving 13 bases between them.

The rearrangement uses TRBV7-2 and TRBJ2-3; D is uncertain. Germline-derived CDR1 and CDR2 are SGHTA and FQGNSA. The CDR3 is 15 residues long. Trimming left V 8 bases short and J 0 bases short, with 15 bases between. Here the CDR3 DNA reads TGTGCCAGCTGCCCCGGACGAGTGAGCACAGATACGCAGTATTTT. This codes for CASCPGRVSTDTQYF.

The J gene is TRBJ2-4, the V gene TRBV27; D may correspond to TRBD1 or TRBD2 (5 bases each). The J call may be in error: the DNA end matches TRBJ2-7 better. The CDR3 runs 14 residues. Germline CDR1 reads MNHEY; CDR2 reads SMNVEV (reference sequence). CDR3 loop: CASSASRGDYEQYF. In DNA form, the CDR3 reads TGTGCCAGCAGTGCAAGTAGAGGGGACTACGAGCAGTACTTC.

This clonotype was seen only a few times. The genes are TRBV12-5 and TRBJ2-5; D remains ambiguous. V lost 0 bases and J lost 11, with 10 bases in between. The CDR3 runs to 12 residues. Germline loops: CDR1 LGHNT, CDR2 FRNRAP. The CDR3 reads CASGLVGDEQYF. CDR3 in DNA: TGTGCTAGTGGTTTGGTTGGGGATGAGCAGTACTTC.

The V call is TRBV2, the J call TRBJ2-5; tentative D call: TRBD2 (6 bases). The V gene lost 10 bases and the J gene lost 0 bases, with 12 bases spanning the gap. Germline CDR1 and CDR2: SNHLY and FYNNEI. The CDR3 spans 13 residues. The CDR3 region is CANQGLDQETQYF. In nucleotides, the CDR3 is TGTGCCAACCAGGGACTGGACCAAGAGACCCAGTACTTC.

The CDR3 spells CASRNDRGETQYF. Here the CDR3 DNA reads TGTGCCAGCAGGAACGACAGGGGGGAGACCCAGTACTTC. The gene calls are TRBV12-3 or TRBV12-4 and TRBJ2-5; 9 nucleotides align to TRBD1. This CDR3 contains 13 residues. V gave up 6 bases and J gave up 5 bases; unmatched junction bases: 4.

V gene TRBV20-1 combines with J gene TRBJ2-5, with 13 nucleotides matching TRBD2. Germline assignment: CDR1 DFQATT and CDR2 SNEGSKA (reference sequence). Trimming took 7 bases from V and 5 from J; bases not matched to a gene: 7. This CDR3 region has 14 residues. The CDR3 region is CSGVLAGGLETQYF. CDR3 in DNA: TGCAGTGGAGTACTAGCGGGGGGGCTCGAGACCCAGTACTTC.

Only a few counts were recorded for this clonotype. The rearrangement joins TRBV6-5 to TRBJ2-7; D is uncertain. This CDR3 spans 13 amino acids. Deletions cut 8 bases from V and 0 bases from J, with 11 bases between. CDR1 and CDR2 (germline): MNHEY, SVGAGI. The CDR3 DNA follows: TGTGCCAGCGGCCGGTACAGCTCCTACGAGCAGTACTTC. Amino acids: CASGRYSSYEQYF.

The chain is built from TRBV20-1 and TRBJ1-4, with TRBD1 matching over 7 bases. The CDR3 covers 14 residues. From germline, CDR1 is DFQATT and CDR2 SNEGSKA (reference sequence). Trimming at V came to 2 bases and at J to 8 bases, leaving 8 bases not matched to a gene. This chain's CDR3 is CSARQGGGFEKLFF. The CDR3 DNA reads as TGCAGTGCTAGACAAGGGGGCGGTTTCGAAAAACTGTTTTTT.

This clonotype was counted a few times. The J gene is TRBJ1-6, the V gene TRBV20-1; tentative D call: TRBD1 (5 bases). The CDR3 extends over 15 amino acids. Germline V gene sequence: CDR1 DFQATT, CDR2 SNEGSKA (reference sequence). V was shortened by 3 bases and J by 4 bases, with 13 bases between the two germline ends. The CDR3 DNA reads TGCAGTGCTAGGGGAGGGGAGGATTATAATTCACCCCTCCACTTT. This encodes CSARGGEDYNSPLHF.

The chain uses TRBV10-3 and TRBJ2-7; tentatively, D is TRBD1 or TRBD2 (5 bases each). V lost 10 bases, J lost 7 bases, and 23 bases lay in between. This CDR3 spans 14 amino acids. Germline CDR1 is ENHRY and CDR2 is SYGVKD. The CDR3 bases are TGTGCCAGCCGAGACAGCGGTTCCTACAATGAGCAGTACTTC. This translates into CASRDSGSYNEQYF.

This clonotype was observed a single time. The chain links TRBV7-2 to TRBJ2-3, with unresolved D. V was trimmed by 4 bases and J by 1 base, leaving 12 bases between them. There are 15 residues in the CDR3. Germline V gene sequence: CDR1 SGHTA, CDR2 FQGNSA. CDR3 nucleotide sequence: TGTGCCAGCAGCTCGACTTTCCGCGGCACAGATACGCAGTATTTT. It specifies CASSSTFRGTDTQYF.

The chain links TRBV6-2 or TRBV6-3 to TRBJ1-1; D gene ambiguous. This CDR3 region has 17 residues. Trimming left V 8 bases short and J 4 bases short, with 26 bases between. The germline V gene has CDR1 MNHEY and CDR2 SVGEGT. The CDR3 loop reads CASVSSTGRVEGTEAFF. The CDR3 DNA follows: TGTGCCAGCGTATCCTCTACGGGTAGGGTCGAAGGCACTGAAGCTTTCTTT.

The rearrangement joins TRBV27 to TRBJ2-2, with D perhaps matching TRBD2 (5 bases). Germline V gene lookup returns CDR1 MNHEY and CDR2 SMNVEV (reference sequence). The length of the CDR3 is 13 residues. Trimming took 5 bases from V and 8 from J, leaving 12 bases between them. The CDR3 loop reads CASSPILVGELFF. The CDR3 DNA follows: TGTGCCAGCAGTCCCATACTAGTGGGGGAGCTGTTTTTT.